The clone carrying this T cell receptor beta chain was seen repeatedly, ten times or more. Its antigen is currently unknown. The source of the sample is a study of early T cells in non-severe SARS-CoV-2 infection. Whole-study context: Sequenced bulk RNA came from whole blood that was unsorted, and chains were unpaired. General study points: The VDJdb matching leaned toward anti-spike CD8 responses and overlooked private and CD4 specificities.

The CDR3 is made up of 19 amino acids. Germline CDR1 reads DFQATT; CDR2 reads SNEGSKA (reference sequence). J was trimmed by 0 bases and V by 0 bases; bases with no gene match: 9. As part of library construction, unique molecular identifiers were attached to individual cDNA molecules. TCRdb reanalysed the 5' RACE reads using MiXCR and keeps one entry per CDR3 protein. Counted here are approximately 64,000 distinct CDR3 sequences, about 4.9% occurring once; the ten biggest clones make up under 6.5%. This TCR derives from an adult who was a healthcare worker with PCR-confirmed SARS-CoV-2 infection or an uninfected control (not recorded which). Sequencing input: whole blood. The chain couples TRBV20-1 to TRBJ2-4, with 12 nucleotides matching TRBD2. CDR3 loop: CSARDFELAGGVAKNIQYF. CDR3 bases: TGCAGTGCTAGAGATTTCGAACTAGCGGGGGGCGTAGCCAAAAACATTCAGTACTTC.